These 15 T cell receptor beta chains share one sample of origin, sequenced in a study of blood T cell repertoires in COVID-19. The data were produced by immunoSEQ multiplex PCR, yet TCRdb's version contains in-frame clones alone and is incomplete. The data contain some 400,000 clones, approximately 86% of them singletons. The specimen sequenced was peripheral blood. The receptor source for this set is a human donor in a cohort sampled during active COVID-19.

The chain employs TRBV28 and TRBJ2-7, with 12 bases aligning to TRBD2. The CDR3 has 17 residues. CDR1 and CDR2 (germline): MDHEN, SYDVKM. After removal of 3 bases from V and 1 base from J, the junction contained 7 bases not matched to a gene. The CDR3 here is CASSLTGLAGRSYEQYF. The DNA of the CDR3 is TGTGCCAGCAGTTTGACCGGACTAGCGGGGAGATCCTACGAGCAGTACTTC. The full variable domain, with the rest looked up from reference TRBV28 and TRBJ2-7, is DVKVTQSSRYLVKRTGEKVFLECVQDMDHENMFWYRQDPGLGLRLIYFSYDVKMKEKGDIPEGYSVSREKKERFSLILESASTNQTSMYLCASSLTGLAGRSYEQYFGPGTRLTVT.

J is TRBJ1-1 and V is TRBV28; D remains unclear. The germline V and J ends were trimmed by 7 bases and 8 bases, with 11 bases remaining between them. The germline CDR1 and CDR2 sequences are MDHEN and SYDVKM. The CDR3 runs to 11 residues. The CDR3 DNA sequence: TGTGCCAGCACCAAAGGGAGGGAAGCTTTCTTT. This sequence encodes CASTKGREAFF.

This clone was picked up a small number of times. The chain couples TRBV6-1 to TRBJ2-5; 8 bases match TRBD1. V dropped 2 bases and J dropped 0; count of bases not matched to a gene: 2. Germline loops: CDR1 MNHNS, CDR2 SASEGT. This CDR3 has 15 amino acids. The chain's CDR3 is CASSELTGDQETQYF. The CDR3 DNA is TGTGCCAGCAGTGAACTGACAGGGGACCAAGAGACCCAGTACTTC.

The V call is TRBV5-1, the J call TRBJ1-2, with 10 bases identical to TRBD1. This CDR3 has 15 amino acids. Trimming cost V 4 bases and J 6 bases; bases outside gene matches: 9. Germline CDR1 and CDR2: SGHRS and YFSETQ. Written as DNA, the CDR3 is TGCGCCAGCAGCGAGTCGACAGGGGGCGCGGATGGCTACACCTTC. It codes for CASSESTGGADGYTF.

CDR3 protein: CASSFRTGRRSNYGYTF. CDR3 DNA sequence: TGTGCCAGCAGCTTCAGGACAGGACGGAGGTCTAACTATGGCTACACCTTC. The V and J genes are TRBV28 and TRBJ1-2; 7 bases line up with TRBD1. The junction had 13 bases not matched to a gene; V was cut back by 6 bases and J by 0 bases. The CDR3 length is 17 residues. Looked up from germline, CDR1 is MDHEN and CDR2 is SYDVKM.

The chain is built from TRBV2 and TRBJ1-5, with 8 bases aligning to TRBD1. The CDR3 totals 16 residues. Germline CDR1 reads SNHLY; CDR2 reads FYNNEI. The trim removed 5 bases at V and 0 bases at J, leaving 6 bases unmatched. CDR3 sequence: CASSHTGGHSNQPQHF. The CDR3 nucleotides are TGTGCCAGCAGTCACACAGGGGGGCATAGCAATCAGCCCCAGCATTTT.

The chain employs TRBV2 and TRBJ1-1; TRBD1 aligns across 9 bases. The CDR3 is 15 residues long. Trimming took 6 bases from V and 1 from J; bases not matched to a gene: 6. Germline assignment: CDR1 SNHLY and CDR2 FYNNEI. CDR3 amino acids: CASSPQGAQNTEAFF. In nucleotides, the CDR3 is TGTGCCAGCAGCCCACAGGGGGCTCAGAACACTGAAGCTTTCTTT.

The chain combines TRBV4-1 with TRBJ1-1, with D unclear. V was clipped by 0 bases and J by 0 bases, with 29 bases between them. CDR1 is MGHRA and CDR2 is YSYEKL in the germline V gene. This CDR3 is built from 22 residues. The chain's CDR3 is CASSQEGFGIHPFLPVNTEAFF. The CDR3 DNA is TGCGCCAGCAGCCAAGAGGGGTTCGGGATACATCCCTTTTTACCTGTGAACACTGAAGCTTTCTTT.

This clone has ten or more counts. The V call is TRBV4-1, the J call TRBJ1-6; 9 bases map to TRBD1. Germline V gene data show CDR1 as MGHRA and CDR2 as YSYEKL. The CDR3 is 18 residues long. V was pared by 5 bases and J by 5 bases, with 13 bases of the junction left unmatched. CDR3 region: CASSLPITGGAHNSPLHF. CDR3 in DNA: TGCGCCAGCAGCTTACCTATTACAGGGGGCGCGCATAATTCACCCCTCCACTTT.

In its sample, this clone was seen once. CDR3 coding DNA: TGTGCCAGCAGCGCGGACAGGGGGCCTACTGCGGATGAAGCTTTCTTT. Translation gives CASSADRGPTADEAFF. The chain has TRBV5-6 and TRBJ1-1; 11 bases match TRBD1. Germline V gene lookup returns CDR1 SGHDT and CDR2 YYEEEE. Trimming cost V 4 bases and J 7 bases; bases outside gene matches: 12. There are 16 residues in the CDR3.

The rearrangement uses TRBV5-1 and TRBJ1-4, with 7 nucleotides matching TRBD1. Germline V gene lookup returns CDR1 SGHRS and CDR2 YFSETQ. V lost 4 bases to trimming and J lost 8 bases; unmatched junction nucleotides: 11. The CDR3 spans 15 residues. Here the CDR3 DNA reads TGCGCCAGCAGCCTTCAGGGGGACCGGGAGGAAAAACTGTTTTTT. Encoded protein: CASSLQGDREEKLFF.

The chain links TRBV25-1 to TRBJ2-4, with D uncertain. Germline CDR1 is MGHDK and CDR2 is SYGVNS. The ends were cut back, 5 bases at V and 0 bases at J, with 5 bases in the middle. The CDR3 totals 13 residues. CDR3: CASSSIAKNIQYF. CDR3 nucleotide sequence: TGTGCCAGCAGTAGCATAGCCAAAAACATTCAGTACTTC.

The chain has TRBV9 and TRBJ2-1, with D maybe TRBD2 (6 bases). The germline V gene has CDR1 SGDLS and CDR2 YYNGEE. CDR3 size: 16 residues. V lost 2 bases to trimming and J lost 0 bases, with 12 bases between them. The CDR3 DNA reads TGTGCCAGCAGCGTTGGCGGGACTCCCTCCTACAATGAGCAGTTCTTC. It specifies CASSVGGTPSYNEQFF.

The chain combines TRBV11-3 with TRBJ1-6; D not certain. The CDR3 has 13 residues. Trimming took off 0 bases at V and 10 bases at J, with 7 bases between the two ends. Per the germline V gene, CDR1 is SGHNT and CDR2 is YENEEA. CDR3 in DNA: TGTGCCAGCAGCTTAGATCTAAGATCACCCCTCCACTTT. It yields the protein CASSLDLRSPLHF.

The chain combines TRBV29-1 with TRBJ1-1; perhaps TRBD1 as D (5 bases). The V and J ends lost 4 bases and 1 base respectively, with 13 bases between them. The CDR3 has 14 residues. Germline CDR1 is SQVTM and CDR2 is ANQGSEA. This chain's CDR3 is CSVATALSNTEAFF. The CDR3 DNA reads TGCAGCGTTGCGACAGCCTTATCGAACACTGAAGCTTTCTTT. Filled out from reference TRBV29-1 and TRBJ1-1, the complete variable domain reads SAVISQKPSRDICQRGTSLTIQCQVDSQVTMMFWYRQQPGQSLTLIATANQGSEATYESGFVIDKFPISRPNLTFSTLTVSNMSPEDSSIYLCSVATALSNTEAFFGQGTRLTVV.